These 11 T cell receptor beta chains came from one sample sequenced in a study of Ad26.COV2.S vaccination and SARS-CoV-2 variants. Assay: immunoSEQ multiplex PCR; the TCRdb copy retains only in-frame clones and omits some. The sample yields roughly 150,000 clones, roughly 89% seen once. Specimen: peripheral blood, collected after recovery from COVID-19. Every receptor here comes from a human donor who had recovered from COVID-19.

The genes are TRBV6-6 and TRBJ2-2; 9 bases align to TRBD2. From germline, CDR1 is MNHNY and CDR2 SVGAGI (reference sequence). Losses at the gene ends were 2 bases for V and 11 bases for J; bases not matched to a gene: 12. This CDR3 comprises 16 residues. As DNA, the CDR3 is TGTGCCAGCAGTTACGGGGGTCTTAGCGGGGGTCGAGAGCTGTTTTTT. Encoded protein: CASSYGGLSGGRELFF.

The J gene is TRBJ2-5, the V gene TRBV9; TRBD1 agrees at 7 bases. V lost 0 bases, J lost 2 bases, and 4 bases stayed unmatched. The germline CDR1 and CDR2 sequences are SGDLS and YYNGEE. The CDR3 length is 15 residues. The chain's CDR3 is CASSVAGQRQETQYF. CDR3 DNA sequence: TGTGCCAGCAGCGTAGCGGGACAGAGACAAGAGACCCAGTACTTC.

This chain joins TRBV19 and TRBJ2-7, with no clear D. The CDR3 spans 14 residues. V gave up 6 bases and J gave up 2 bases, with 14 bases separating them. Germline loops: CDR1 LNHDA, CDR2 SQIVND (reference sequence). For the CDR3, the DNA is TGTGCCAGTAGCCAAACAGTTACCACCTACGAGCAGTACTTC. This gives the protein CASSQTVTTYEQYF. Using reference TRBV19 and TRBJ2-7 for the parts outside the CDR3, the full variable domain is DGGITQSPKYLFRKEGQNVTLSCEQNLNHDAMYWYRQDPGQGLRLIYYSQIVNDFQKGDIAEGYSVSREKKESFPLTVTSAQKNPTAFYLCASSQTVTTYEQYFGPGTRLTVT.

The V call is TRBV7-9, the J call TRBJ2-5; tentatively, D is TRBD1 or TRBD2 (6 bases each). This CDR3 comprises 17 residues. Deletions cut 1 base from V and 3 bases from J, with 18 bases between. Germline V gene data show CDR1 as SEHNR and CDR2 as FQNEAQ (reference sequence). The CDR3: CASSLVWIGGGEETQYF. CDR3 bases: TGTGCCAGCAGCTTAGTGTGGATCGGGGGCGGGGAAGAGACCCAGTACTTC. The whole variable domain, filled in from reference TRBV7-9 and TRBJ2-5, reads DTGVSQNPRHKITKRGQNVTFRCDPISEHNRLYWYRQTLGQGPEFLTYFQNEAQLEKSRLLSDRFSAERPKGSFSTLEIQRTEQGDSAMYLCASSLVWIGGGEETQYFGPGTRLLVL.

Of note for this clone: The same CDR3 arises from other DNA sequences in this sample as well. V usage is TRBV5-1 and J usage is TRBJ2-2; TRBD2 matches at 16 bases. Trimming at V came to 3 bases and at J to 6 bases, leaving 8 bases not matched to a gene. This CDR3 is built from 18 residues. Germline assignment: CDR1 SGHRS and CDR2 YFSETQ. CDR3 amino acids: CASSSGLAGGQRAGELFF. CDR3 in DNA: TGCGCCAGCAGCTCGGGACTAGCGGGGGGGCAACGGGCCGGGGAGCTGTTTTTT. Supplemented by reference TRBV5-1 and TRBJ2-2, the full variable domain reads KAGVTQTPRYLIKTRGQQVTLSCSPISGHRSVSWYQQTPGQGLQFLFEYFSETQRNKGNFPGRFSGRQFSNSRSEMNVSTLELGDSALYLCASSSGLAGGQRAGELFFGEGSRLTVL.

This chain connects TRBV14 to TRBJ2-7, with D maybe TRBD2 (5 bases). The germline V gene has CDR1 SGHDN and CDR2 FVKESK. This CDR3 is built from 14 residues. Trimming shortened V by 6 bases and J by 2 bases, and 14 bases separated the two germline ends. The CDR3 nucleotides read TGTGCCAGCAGTTCGACAAGGAGGCCCTACGAGCAGTACTTC. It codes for CASSSTRRPYEQYF.

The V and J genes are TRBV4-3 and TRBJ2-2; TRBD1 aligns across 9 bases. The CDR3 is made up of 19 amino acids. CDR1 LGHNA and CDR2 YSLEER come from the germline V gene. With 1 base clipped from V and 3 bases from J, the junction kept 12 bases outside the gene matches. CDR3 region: CASSQGITRDRVYTGELFF. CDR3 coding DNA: TGCGCCAGCAGCCAAGGAATCACCCGGGACAGGGTGTACACCGGGGAGCTGTTTTTT.

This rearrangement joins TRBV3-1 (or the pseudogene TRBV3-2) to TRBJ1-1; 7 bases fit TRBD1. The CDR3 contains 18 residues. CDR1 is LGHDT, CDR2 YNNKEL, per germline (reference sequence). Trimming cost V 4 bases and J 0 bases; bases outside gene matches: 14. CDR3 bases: TGTGCCAGCAGCCGCGGAACGGGGACAGCTTTTATGAACACTGAAGCTTTCTTT. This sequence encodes CASSRGTGTAFMNTEAFF.

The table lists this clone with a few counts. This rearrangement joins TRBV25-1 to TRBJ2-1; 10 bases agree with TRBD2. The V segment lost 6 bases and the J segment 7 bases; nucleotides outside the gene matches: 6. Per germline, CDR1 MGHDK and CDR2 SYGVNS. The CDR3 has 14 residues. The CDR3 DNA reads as TGTGCCAGCAGCAGACTAGCGGGCCTAAATGAGCAGTTCTTC. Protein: CASSRLAGLNEQFF.

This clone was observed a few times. CDR3 protein: CASSTSGGDLYNEQFF. The DNA for the CDR3 is TGTGCCAGCAGTACTAGCGGGGGGGATCTATACAATGAGCAGTTCTTC. V and J are TRBV2 and TRBJ2-1; TRBD2 matches at 13 bases. V lost 5 bases and J lost 4; bases outside the gene matches: 5. CDR3 size: 16 residues. Per the germline V gene, CDR1 is SNHLY and CDR2 is FYNNEI.

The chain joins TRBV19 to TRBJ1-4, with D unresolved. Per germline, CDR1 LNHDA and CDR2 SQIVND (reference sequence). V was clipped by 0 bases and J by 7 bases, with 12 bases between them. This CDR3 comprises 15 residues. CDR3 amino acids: CASSIEDPGVEKLFF. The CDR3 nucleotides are TGTGCCAGTAGTATAGAAGACCCTGGTGTTGAAAAACTGTTTTTT.